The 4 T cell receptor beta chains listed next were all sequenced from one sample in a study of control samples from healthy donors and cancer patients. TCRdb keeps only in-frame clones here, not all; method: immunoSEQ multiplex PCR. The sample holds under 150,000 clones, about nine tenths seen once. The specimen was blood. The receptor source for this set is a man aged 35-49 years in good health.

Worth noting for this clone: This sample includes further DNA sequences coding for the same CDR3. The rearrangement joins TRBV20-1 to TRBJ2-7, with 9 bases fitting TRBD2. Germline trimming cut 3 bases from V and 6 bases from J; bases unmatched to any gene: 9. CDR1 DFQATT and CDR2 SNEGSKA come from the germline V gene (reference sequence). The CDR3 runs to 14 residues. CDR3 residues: CSASIGAGGSEQYF. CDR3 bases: TGCAGTGCTAGTATAGGGGCGGGGGGGTCCGAGCAGTACTTC.

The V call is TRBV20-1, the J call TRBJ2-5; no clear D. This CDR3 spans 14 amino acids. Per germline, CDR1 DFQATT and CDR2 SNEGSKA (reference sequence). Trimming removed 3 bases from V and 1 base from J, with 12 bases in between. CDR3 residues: CSASLGAGQETQYF. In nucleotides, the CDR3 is TGCAGTGCTAGTCTAGGTGCAGGCCAAGAGACCCAGTACTTC.

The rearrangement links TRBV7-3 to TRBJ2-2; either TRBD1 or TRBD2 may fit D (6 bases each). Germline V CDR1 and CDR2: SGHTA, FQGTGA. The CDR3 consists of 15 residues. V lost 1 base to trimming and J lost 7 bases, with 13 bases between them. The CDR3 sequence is CASSLIPGAVGELFF. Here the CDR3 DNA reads TGTGCCAGCAGCTTAATTCCGGGGGCCGTCGGGGAGCTGTTTTTT.

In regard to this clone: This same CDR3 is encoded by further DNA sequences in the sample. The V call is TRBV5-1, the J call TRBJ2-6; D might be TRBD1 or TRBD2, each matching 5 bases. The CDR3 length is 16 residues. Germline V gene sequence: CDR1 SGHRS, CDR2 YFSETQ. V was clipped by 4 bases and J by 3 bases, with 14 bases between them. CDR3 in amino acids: CASSESGAGGANVLTF. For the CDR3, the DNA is TGCGCCAGCAGCGAGTCCGGGGCCGGTGGGGCCAACGTCCTGACTTTC.